This T cell receptor beta chain appears in the sequencing data of a study of blood T cell repertoires in COVID-19. Overall study: The United States, Italy and Spain were the sources of the acute and convalescent COVID-19 samples. T cells, B-cell-depleted T cells, or PBMCs supplied cDNA or gDNA.

Study processing details: Reference gene primer amplification gave estimated nucleated cell counts. Clones were read by immunoSEQ multiplex PCR, and TCRdb kept only the in-frame ones, dropping some. V and J calls and clone size are as listed in that table; D and trimming were resolved from the DNA. The repertoire holds fewer than 85,000 clones, with about 90% as singletons. A word on this clone: Other nucleotide sequences from this sample produce the same CDR3.

Germline V gene lookup returns CDR1 SQVTM and CDR2 ANQGSEA. The junction had 18 bases not matched to a gene; V was cut back by 2 bases and J by 7 bases. CDR3 length: 18 residues. The receptor was isolated from a human donor in a cohort sampled during active COVID-19. The sample consisted of peripheral blood. The J gene is TRBJ2-7, the V gene TRBV29-1, with 12 positions matching TRBD1. The CDR3 DNA sequence: TGCAGCGTTGAATTGTTGGGACAGGGGGCGGGGGGTCGTCGGGAGCAGTACTTC. Its protein product is CSVELLGQGAGGRREQYF.